This TCR beta chain was obtained from a study of OX40 agonist ivuxolimab in advanced cancers. Study-level information: Intravenous ivuxolimab at 0.01 to 10 mg/kg was given to patients every 2 weeks. Study results and limitations: Partial responders at 0.1-3.0 mg/kg showed near-lowest clonal expansion.

Trimming removed 5 bases from V and 5 bases from J; junction bases left unmatched: 10. CDR1 is SGHDT and CDR2 is YYEEEE in the germline V gene. This CDR3 has 15 residues. Worth noting for this clone: Its target is unknown.

The method was immunoSEQ multiplex PCR; TCRdb's version includes in-frame clones alone and lacks a portion of them. The sample shows about 64,000 clones, more than 85% of them seen only once. The sequence was collected from an adult with an advanced solid tumor such as melanoma, head and neck, liver or kidney cancer. V gene TRBV5-6 combines with J gene TRBJ2-3, with 8 bases identical to TRBD2. The specimen comprised CD4+ or CD8+ T cells sorted from blood, sampled in a trial of the OX40 agonist ivuxolimab. The CDR3 DNA reads as TGTGCCAGCAGTCCGGTGGCGCTAGCGGGAGATACGCAGTATTTT. This codes for CASSPVALAGDTQYF.